This T cell receptor beta chain was identified in a study of blood T cells in healthy people across ages. Study context: The capture of about one barcoded beta molecule per two T cells was achieved by template switching.

Study results and limitations: Strong correlation was found linking TCR beta diversity to naive T cell percentage.

About this clonotype itself: What it binds is unknown.

Germline-derived CDR1 and CDR2 are MNHEY and SVGAGI. The CDR3 totals 17 residues. Unmatched junction bases numbered 10, after V lost 0 bases and J lost 6 bases. Then a second PCR, running roughly 7 to 11 cycles, was carried out with a sample-barcoded 5' primer and a J-beta primer mix. Each cDNA molecule was tagged by a template-switch adaptor with 12 random nucleotides. TCRdb re-called the 5' RACE reads with MiXCR, one entry per CDR3 protein. The sample has about 1.4 million distinct CDR3 sequences, 55% to 75% seen once. The total RNA that was extracted per sample amounted to at least 6 micrograms. The chain carries TRBV6-5 and TRBJ1-2; TRBD1 matches at 10 bases. The sequence was obtained from a man aged 18 to 29 in good health. The sequencing input was blood. This chain's CDR3 is CASSYSWEDRGQNGYTF. CDR3 nucleotides: TGTGCCAGCAGTTACTCTTGGGAAGACAGGGGGCAGAATGGCTACACCTTC.